This TCR beta chain stems from a study of cytomegalovirus exposure and HLA in healthy donors. The V gene's germline CDR1 is MNHNY and CDR2 SVGAGI (reference sequence). J gave up 8 bases and V 2 bases, and 12 bases lay outside the gene matches. The CDR3 is 16 residues long. The primer mix had 60 Vbeta and 13 Jbeta primers. This table comes from immunoSEQ multiplex PCR, and its TCRdb copy is limited to in-frame clones, with some not included. The data show some 110,000 clones, roughly 70% seen once. This sequence was found in a woman aged 30 to 39 in good health and CMV-seronegative. The sample was PBMCs. The rearrangement uses TRBV6-6 and TRBJ2-1; TRBD2 aligns across 7 bases. CDR3 bases: TGTGCCAGCAGTTACGCTGGGGAGGGTACAAGGGATGAGCAGTTCTTC. This encodes CASSYAGEGTRDEQFF.